This T cell receptor beta chain was documented in a study of T cell repertoires in cytomegalovirus infection. The wider study: Public TCR beta signatures provided an indication of both CMV infection and a matching HLA type. Study-wide results and caveats: Using cumulative public TCR beta family frequency, the authors identified those who carried CMV together with the relevant HLA. The ex vivo response showed dominance by HLA-C-restricted CMV-specific TCR beta clonotypes.

On this clonotype: Its antigen is unknown.

The CDR3 is made up of 14 amino acids. The V end was cut by 3 bases, the J end by 1 base, with 9 bases between. Germline assignment: CDR1 KGHSH and CDR2 LQKENI. Each CDR3 protein gets one entry after TCRdb re-called the reads with MiXCR. This sample has 550,000 to 850,000 distinct CDR3 sequences, with around 32% found just once. V is TRBV18 and J is TRBJ1-1; D gene unclear. Specimen: cultured PBMCs, collected from culture after CMV antigen stimulation. The clonotype was recovered from a human donor in good health (CMV status not recorded). Some clones in this sample may be carry-over from other donors' samples. CDR3 bases: TGTGCCAGCTCACCCGGACGGCCGAACACTGAAGCTTTCTTT. It is translated as CASSPGRPNTEAFF.